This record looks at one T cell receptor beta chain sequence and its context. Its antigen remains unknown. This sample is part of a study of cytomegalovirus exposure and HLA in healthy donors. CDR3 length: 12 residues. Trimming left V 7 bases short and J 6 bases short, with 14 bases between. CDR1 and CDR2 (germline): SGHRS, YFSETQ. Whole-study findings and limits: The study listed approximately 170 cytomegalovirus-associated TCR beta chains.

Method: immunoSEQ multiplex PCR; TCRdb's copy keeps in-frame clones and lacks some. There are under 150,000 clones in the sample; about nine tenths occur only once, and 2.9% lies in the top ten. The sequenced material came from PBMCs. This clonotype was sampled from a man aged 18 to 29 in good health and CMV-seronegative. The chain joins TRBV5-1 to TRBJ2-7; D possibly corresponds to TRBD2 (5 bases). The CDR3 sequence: CASREEASEQYF. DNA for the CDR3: TGCGCCAGCCGTGAGGAGGCCTCCGAGCAGTACTTC.